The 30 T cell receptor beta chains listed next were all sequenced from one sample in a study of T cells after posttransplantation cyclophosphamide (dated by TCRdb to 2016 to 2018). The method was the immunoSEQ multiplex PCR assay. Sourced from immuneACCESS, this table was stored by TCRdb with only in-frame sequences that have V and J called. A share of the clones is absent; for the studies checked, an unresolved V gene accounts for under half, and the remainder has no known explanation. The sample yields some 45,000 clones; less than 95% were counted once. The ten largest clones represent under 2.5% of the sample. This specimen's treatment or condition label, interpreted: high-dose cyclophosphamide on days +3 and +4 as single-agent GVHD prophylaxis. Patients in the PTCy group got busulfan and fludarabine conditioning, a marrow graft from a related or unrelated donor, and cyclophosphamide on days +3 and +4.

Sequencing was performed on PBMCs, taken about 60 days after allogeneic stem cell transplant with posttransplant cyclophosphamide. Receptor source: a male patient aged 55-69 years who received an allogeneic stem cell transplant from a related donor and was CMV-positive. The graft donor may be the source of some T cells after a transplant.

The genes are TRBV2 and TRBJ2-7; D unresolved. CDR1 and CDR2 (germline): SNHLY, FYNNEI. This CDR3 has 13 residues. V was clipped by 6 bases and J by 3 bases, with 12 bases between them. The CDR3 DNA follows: TGTGCCAGCAGACTCCCCCCGGTCTACGAGCAGTACTTC. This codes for CASRLPPVYEQYF.

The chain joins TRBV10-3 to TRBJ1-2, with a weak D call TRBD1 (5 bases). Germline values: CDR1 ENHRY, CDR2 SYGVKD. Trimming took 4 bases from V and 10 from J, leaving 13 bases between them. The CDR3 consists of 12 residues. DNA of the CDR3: TGTGCCATCAGTGGTACAGGCCTGGACTACACCTTC. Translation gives CAISGTGLDYTF.

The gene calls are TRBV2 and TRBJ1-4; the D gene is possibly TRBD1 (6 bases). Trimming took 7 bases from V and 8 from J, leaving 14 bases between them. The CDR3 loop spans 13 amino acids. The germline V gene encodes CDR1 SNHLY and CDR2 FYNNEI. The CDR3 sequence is CASTPGTPEKLFF. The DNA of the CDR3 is TGTGCCAGCACCCCCGGGACACCCGAAAAACTGTTTTTT.

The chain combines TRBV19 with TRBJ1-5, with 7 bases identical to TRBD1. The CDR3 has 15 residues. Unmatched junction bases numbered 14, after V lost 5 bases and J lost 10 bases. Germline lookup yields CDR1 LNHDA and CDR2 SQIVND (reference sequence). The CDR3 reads CASSLQGPRGDPQHF. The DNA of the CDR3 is TGTGCCAGTAGTTTACAGGGGCCCCGGGGTGATCCCCAGCATTTT.

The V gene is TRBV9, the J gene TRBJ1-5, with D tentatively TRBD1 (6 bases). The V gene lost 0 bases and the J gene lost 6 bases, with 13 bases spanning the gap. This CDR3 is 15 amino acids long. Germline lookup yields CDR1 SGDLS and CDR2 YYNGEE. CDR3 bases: TGTGCCAGCAGCGTAGAGGCAGGGGCGGGTCAGCCCCAGCATTTT. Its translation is CASSVEAGAGQPQHF.

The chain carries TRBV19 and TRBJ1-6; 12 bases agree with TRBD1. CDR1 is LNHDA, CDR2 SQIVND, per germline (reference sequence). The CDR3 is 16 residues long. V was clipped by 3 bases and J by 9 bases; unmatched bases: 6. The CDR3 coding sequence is TGTGCCAGTAGTATCCCTCCGGGACAGGGGGCTTCACCCCTCCACTTT. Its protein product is CASSIPPGQGASPLHF.

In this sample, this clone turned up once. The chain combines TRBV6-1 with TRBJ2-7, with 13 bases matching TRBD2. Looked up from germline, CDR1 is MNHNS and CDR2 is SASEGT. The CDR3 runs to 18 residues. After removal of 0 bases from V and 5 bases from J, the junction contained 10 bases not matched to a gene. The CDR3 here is CASSEALPLAGGPNEQYF. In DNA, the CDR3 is TGTGCCAGCAGTGAAGCGTTACCACTAGCGGGGGGGCCCAACGAGCAGTACTTC.

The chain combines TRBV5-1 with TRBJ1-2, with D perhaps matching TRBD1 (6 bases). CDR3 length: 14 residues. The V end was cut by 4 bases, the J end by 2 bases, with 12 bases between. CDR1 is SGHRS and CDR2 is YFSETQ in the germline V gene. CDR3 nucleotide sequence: TGCGCCAGCAGCCCCCGGGACACGAACTATGGCTACACCTTC. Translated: CASSPRDTNYGYTF.

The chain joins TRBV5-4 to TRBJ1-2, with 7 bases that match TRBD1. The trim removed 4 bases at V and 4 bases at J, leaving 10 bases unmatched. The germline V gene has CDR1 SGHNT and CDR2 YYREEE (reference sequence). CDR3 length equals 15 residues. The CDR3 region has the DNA TGTGCCAGCAGCGCCCGACAGGGAGGTGTCTATGGCTACACCTTC. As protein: CASSARQGGVYGYTF.

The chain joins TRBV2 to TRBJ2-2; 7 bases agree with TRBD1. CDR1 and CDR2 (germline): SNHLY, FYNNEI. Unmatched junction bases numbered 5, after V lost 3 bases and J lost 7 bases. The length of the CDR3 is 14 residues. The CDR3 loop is CASSDRGQGGELFF. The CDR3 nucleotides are TGTGCCAGCAGTGATAGGGGGCAGGGCGGGGAGCTGTTTTTT.

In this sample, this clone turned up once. Here the CDR3 reads CASRHTLGGGDAGELFF. The CDR3 bases are TGTGCCAGCAGACACACTCTGGGCGGGGGGGATGCCGGGGAGCTGTTTTTT. This chain joins TRBV27 and TRBJ2-2; TRBD2 matches 9 bases. V lost 6 bases, J lost 6 bases, and 14 bases stayed unmatched. CDR3 length: 17 amino acids. The germline V gene encodes CDR1 MNHEY and CDR2 SMNVEV (reference sequence).

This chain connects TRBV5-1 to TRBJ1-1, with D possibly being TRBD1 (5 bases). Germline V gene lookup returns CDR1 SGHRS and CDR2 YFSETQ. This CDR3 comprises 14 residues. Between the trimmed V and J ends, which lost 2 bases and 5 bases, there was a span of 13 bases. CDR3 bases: TGCGCCAGCAGCTTAGAAGGGGCGCGGACTGAAGCTTTCTTT. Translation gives CASSLEGARTEAFF.

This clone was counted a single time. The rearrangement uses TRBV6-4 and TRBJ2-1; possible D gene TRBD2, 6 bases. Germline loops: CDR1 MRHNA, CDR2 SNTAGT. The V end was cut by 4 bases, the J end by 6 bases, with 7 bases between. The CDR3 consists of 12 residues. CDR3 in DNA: TGTGCCAGCAGTGGTAGCGGCAATGAGCAGTTCTTC. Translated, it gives CASSGSGNEQFF.

The DNA of the CDR3 is TGTGCCAGCGGGAAGGGACTAGCGGGGGAGACTGAGCAGTTCTTC. It encodes CASGKGLAGETEQFF. This sequence joins TRBV11-2 and TRBJ2-1, with 14 nucleotides matching TRBD2. The CDR3 is 15 amino acids. In germline, CDR1 is SGHAT, CDR2 FQNNGV. Trimming cost V 8 bases and J 9 bases; bases outside gene matches: 9.

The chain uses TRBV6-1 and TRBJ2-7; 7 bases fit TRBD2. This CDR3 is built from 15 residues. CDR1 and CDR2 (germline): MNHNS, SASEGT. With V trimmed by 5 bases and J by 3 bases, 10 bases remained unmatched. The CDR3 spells CASSLGGVGFYEQYF. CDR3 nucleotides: TGTGCCAGCAGTTTGGGGGGGGTCGGGTTCTACGAGCAGTACTTC.

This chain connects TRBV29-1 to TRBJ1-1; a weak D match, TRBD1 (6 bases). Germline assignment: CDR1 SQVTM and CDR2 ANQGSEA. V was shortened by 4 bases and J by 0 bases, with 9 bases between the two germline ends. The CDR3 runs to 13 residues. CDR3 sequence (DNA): TGCAGCGTTGTTAGGGGGATGAACACTGAAGCTTTCTTT. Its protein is CSVVRGMNTEAFF.

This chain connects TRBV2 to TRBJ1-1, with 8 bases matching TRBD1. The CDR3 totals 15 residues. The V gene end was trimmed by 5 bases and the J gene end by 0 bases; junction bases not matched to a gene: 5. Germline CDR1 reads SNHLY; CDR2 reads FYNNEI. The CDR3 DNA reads TGTGCCAGCAGTTTTTACAGGGGGATGAACACTGAAGCTTTCTTT. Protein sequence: CASSFYRGMNTEAFF.

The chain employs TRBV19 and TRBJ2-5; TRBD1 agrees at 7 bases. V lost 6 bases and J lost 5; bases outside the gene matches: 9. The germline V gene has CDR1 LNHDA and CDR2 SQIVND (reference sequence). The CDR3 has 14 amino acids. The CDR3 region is CASRPMGQRETQYF. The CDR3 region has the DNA TGTGCCAGTAGGCCGATGGGACAGCGGGAGACCCAGTACTTC.

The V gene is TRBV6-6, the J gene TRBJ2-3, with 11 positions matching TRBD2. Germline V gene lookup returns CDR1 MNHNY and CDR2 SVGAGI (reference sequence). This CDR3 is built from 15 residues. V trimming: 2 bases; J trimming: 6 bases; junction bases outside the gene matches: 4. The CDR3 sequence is CASSYLAGGSDTQYF. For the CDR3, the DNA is TGTGCCAGCAGTTACCTAGCGGGGGGTAGCGATACGCAGTATTTT.

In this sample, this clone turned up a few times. CDR3 DNA: TGTGCCAGCAGTTTGGCTGGACAGGGCCTAGGGAGTGGGAAACTGTTTTTT. It codes for CASSLAGQGLGSGKLFF. The chain uses TRBV27 and TRBJ1-4; 8 bases map to TRBD1. Trimming at V came to 3 bases and at J to 11 bases, leaving 17 bases not matched to a gene. This CDR3 region has 17 residues. The germline V gene has CDR1 MNHEY and CDR2 SMNVEV (reference sequence).

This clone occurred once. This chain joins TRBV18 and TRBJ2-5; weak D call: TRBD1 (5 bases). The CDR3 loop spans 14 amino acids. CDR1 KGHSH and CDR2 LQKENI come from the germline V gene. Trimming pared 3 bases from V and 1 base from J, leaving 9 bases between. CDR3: CASSPWTSQETQYF. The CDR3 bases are TGTGCCAGCTCACCCTGGACAAGCCAAGAGACCCAGTACTTC.

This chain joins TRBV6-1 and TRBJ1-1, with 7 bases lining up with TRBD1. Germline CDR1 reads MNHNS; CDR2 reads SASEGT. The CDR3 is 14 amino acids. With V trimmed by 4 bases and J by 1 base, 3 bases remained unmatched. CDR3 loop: CASSGWTGNTEAFF. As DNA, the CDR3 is TGTGCCAGCAGTGGGTGGACAGGGAACACTGAAGCTTTCTTT.

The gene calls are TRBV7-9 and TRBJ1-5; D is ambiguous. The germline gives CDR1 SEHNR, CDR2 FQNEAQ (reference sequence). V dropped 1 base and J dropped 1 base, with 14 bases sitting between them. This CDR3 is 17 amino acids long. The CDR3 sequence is CASSLGGPGWSNQPQHF. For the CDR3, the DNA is TGTGCCAGCAGCTTAGGAGGGCCGGGTTGGAGCAATCAGCCCCAGCATTTT.

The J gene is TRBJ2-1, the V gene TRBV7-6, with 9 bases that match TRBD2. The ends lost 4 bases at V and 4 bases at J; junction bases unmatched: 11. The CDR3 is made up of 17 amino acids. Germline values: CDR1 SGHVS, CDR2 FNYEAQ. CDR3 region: CASSSNAGGVVYNEQFF. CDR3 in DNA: TGTGCCAGCAGCTCGAACGCGGGGGGGGTTGTTTACAATGAGCAGTTCTTC.

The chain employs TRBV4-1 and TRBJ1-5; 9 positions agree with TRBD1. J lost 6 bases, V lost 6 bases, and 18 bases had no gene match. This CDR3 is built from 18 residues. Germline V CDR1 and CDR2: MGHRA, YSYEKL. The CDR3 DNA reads TGCGCCAGCAGTCTCCGAGGAGGGACAGGGTTTTCAGGTCAGCCCCAGCATTTT. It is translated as CASSLRGGTGFSGQPQHF.

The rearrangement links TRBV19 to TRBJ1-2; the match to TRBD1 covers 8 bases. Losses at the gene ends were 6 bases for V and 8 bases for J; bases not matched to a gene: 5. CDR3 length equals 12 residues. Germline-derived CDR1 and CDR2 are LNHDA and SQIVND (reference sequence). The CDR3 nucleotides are TGTGCCAGTAGCCCACAGGGGGGAGGCTACACCTTC. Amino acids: CASSPQGGGYTF.

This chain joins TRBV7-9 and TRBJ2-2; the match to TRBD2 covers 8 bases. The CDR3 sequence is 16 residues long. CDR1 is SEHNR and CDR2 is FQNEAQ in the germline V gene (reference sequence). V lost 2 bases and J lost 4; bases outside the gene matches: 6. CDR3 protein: CASSLRRGDPTGELFF. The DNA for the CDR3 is TGTGCCAGCAGCTTACGGCGGGGGGACCCCACCGGGGAGCTGTTTTTT.

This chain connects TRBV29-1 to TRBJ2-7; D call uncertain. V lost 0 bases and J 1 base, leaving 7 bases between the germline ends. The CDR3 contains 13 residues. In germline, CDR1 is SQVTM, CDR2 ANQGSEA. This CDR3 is CSVEDDKSYEQYF. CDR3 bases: TGCAGCGTTGAAGATGACAAGTCCTACGAGCAGTACTTC.

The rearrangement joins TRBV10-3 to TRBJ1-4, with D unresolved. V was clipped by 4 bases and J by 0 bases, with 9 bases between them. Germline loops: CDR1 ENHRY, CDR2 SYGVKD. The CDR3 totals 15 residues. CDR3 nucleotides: TGTGCCATCAGTGGAGGGATTGCAACTAATGAAAAACTGTTTTTT. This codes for CAISGGIATNEKLFF.

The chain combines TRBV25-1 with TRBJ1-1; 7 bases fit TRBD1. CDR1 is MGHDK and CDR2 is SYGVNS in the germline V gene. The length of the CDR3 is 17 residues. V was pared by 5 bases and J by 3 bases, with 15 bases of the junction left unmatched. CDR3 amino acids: CASSSDRVLSTYTEAFF. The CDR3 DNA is TGTGCCAGCAGTTCCGACAGGGTCCTGTCCACCTACACTGAAGCTTTCTTT.